This section outlines one T cell receptor delta chain sequence together with its context. The same CDR3 is also encoded by other DNA sequences in this sample. The sample comes from a study of gamma-delta T cells after stem cell transplantation. Germline CDR1 GEAIGNYY, CDR2 EKD. The V and J ends lost 3 bases and 3 bases, in that order; junction bases with no gene match: 19. The CDR3 length is 20 residues. TCRdb re-called clones from the RT-PCR reads via CATT. The sample includes around 10,000 delta-chain clones, 1% to 1.5% of them seen just once. The sample consisted of gamma-delta T cells. V usage is TRDV2 and J usage is TRDJ1; 12 nucleotides line up with TRDD3. This clonotype originated in a human donor. It is not recorded whose cells these are; they may come from a transplant donor. The DNA of the CDR3 is TGTGCCTGTGACTCTTTACTGGGGGATACAAGGCCAGGTGTGGCCGATAAACTCATCTTT. It yields the protein CACDSLLGDTRPGVADKLIF.